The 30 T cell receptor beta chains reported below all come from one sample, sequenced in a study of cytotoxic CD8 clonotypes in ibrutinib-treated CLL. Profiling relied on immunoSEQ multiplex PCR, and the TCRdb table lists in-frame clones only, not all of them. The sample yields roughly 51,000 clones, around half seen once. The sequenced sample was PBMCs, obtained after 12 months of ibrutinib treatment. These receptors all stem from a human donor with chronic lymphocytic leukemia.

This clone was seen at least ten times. In DNA, the CDR3 is TGTGCCGTCCGAGGGGACAGGGCTTCACCCCTCCACTTT. Translated, it gives CAVRGDRASPLHF. This rearrangement joins TRBV19 to TRBJ1-6, with 9 nucleotides matching TRBD1. The J segment lost 9 bases and the V segment lost 11 bases, leaving 8 bases of the junction unmatched. Germline CDR1 reads LNHDA; CDR2 reads SQIVND (reference sequence). CDR3 length: 13 amino acids.

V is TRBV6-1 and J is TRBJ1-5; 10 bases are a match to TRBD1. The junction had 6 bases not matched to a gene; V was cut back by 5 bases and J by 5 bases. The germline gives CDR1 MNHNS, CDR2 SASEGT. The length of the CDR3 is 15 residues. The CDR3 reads CASSRDRGTDQPQHF. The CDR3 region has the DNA TGTGCCAGCAGTCGGGACAGGGGAACCGATCAGCCCCAGCATTTT.

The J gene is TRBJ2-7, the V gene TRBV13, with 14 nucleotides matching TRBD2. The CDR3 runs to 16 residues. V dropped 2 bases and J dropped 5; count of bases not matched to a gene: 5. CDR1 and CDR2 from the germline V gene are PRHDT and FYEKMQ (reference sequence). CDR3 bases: TGTGCCAGCAGCTTACCGGGACTAGCGGGAGATAACGAGCAGTACTTC. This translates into CASSLPGLAGDNEQYF.

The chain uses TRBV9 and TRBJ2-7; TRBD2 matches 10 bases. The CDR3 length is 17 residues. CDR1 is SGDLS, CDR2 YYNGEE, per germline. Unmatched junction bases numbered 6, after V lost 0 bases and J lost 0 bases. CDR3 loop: CASSVGLAGRSSYEQYF. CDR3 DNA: TGTGCCAGCAGCGTAGGACTAGCGGGTCGCAGCTCCTACGAGCAGTACTTC.

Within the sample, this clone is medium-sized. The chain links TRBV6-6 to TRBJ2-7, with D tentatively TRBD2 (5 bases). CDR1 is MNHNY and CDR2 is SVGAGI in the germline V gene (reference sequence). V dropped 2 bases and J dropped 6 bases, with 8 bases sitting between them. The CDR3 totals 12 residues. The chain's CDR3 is CASSYEGREQYF. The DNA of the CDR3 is TGTGCCAGCAGTTACGAGGGTCGCGAGCAGTACTTC.

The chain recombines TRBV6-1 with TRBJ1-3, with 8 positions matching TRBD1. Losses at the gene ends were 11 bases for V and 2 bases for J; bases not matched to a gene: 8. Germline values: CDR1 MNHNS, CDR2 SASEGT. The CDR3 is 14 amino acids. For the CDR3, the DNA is TGTGCCGGACAGGGTGGTGAAGCTGGAAACACCATATATTTT. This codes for CAGQGGEAGNTIYF.

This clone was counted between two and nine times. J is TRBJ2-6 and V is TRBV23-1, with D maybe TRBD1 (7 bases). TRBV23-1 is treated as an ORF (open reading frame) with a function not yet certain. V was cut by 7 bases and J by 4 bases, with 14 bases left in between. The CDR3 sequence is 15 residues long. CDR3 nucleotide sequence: TGCGCCAGCATCCCAGGGGGGACCGGGGCCAACGTCCTGACTTTC. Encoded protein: CASIPGGTGANVLTF.

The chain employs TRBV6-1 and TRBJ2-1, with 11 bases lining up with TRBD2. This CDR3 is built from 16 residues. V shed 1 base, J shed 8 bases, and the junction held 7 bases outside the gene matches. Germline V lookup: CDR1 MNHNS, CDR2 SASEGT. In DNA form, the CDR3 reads TGTGCCAGCAGTGAAGTTAGCGGGAGGGCCGACTATGAGCAGTTCTTC. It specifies CASSEVSGRADYEQFF.

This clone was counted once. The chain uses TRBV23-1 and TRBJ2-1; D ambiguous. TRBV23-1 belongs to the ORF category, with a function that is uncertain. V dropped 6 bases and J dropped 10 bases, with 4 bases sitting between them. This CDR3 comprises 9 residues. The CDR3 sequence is CASRREQFF. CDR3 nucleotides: TGCGCCAGCAGGCGGGAGCAGTTCTTC.

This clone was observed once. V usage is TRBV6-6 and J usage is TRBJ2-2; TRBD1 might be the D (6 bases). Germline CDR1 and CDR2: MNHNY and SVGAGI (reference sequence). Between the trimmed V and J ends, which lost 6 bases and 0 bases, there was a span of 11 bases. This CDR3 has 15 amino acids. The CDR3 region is CASRRDRSNTGELFF. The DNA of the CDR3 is TGTGCCAGCAGACGCGACAGGTCGAACACCGGGGAGCTGTTTTTT.

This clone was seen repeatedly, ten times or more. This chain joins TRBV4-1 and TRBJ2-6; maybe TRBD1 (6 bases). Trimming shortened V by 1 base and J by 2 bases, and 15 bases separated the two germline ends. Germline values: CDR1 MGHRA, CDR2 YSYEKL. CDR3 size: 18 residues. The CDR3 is CASSQVFVPGAGANVLTF. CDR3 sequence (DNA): TGCGCCAGCAGCCAAGTGTTCGTCCCAGGGGCTGGGGCCAACGTCCTGACTTTC.

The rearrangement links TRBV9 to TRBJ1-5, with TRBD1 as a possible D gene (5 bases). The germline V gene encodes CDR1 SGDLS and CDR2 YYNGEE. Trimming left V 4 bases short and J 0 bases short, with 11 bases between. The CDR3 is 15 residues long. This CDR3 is CASSPSGDSNQPQHF. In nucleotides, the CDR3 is TGTGCCAGCAGCCCGTCGGGGGATAGCAATCAGCCCCAGCATTTT.

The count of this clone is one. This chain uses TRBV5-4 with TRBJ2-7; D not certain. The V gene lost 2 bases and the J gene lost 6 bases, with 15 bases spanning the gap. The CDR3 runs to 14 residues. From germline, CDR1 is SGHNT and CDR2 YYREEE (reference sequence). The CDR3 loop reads CASSFNAQTGEQYF. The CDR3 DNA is TGTGCCAGCAGCTTTAATGCCCAGACGGGCGAGCAGTACTTC.

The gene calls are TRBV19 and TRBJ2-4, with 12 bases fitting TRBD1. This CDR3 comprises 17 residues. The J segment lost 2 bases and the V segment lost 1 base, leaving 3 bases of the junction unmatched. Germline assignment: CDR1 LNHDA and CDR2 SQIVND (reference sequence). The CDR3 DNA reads TGTGCCAGTAGTATAGCGGGACAGGGGGCTCCCAAAAACATTCAGTACTTC. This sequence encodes CASSIAGQGAPKNIQYF.

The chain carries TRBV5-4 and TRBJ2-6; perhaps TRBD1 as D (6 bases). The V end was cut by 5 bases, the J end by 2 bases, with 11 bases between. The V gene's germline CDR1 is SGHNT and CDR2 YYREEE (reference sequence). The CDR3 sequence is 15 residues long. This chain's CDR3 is CASSPTGTGANVLTF. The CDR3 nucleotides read TGTGCCAGCAGTCCTACAGGGACTGGGGCCAACGTCCTGACTTTC. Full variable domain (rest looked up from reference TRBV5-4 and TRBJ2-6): ETGVTQSPTHLIKTRGQQVTLRCSSQSGHNTVSWYQQALGQGPQFIFQYYREEENGRGNFPPRFSGLQFPNYSSELNVNALELDDSALYLCASSPTGTGANVLTFGAGSRLTVL.

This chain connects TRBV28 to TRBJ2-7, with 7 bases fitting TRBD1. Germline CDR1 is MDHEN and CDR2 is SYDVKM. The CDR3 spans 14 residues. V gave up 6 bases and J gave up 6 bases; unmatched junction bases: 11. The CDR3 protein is CASRWDSPSAEQYF. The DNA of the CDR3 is TGTGCCAGCAGATGGGACAGCCCTTCCGCCGAGCAGTACTTC.

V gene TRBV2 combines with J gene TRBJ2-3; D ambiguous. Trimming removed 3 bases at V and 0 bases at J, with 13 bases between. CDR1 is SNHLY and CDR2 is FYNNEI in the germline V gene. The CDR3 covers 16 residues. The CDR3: CASSDISQASTDTQYF. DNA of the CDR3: TGTGCCAGCAGTGATATCTCCCAGGCTAGCACAGATACGCAGTATTTT.

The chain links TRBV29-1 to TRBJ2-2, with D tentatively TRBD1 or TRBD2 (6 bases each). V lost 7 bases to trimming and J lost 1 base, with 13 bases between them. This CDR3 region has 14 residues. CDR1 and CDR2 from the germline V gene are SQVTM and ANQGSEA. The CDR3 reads CSARGGGNTGELFF. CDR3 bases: TGCAGCGCGAGAGGGGGAGGGAACACCGGGGAGCTGTTTTTT.

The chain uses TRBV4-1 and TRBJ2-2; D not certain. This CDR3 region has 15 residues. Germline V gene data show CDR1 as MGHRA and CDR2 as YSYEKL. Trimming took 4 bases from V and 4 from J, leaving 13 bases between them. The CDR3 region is CASSLPTHATGELFF. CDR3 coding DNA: TGCGCCAGCAGCCTTCCGACCCACGCCACCGGGGAGCTGTTTTTT.

The CDR3 protein is CASSDTRLEREAFF. In DNA, the CDR3 is TGCGCCAGCAGTGACACGCGACTGGAGCGTGAAGCTTTCTTT. V gene TRBV10-2 combines with J gene TRBJ1-1; no clear D gene. Trimming took 3 bases from V and 7 from J, leaving 15 bases between them. The CDR3 runs to 14 residues. Germline CDR1 WSHSY, CDR2 SAAADI.

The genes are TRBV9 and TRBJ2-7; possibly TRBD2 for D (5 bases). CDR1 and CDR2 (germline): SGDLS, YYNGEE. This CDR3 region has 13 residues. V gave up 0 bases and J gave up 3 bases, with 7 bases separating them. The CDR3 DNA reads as TGTGCCAGCAGCGTAGCTGAGGGCTACGAGCAGTACTTC. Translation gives CASSVAEGYEQYF.

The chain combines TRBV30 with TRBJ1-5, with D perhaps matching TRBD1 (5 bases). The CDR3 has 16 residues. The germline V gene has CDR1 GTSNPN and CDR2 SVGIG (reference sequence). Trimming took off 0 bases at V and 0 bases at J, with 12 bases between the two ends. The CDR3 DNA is TGTGCCTGGAGTGTACCAGGGTCCGTTAGCAATCAGCCCCAGCATTTT. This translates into CAWSVPGSVSNQPQHF.

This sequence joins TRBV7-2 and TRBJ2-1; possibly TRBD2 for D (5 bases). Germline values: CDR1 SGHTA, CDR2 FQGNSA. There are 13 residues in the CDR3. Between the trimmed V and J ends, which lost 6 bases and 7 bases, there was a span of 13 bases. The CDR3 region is CASSNQRTNEQFF. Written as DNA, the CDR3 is TGTGCCAGCAGTAATCAGCGGACGAATGAGCAGTTCTTC.

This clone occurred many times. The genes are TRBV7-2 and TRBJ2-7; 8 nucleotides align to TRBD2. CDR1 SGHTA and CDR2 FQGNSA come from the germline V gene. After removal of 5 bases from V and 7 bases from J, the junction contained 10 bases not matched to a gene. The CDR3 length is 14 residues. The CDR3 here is CASSLGLAPWEQYF. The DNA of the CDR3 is TGTGCCAGCAGCCTCGGACTAGCCCCTTGGGAGCAGTACTTC. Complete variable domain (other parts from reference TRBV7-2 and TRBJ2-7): GAGVSQSPSNKVTEKGKDVELRCDPISGHTALYWYRQSLGQGLEFLIYFQGNSAPDKSGLPSDRFSAERTGGSVSTLTIQRTQQEDSAVYLCASSLGLAPWEQYFGPGTRLTVT.

CDR3 coding DNA: TGTGCCAGCAGCACCTGGACTAGCGGGAGTTCAAATGAGCAGTTCTTC. Protein sequence: CASSTWTSGSSNEQFF. V is TRBV7-8 and J is TRBJ2-1, with TRBD2 matching 13 bases. The CDR3 consists of 16 residues. Germline-derived CDR1 and CDR2 are SGHVS and FQNEAQ. Trimming at V came to 5 bases and at J to 7 bases, leaving 8 bases not matched to a gene.

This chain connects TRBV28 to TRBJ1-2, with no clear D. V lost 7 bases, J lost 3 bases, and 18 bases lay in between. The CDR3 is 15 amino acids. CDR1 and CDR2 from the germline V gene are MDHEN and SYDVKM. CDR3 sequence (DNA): TGTGCCAGCATCCAAGGAGCCTCCGCCTACTATGGCTACACCTTC. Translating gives CASIQGASAYYGYTF.

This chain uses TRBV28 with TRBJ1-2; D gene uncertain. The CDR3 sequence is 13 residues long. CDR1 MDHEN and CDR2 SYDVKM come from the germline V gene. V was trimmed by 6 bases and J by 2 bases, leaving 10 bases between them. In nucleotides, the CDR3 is TGTGCCAGCAGATCCCCCCAGAACTATGGCTACACCTTC. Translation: CASRSPQNYGYTF.

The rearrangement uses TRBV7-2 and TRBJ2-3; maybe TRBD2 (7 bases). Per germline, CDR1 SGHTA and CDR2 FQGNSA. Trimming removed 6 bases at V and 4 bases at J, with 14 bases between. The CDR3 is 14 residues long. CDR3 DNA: TGTGCCAGCAGGAGGGGGGAGGGTCCAGATACGCAGTATTTT. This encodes CASRRGEGPDTQYF.

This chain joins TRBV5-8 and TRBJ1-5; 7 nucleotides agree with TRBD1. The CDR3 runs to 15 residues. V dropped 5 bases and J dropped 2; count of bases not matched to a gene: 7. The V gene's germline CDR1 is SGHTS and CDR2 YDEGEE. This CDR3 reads CASSRDRAGNQPQHF. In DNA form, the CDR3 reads TGTGCCAGCAGTCGTGACAGGGCGGGCAATCAGCCCCAGCATTTT.

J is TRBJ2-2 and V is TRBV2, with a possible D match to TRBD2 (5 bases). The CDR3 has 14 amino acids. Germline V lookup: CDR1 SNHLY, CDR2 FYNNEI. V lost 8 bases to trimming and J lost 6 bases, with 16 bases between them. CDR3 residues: CASWRVVESGELFF. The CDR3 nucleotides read TGTGCCAGCTGGCGGGTGGTGGAGTCCGGGGAGCTGTTTTTT.